Following are 14 T cell receptor beta chains from one sample sequenced in a study of post-analysis software for immune sequencing data. Study-wide points: Roughly 5 TRBV segments (TRBV5-6, TRBV5-1 and TRBV20-1 among them) occurred more frequently in patients than in controls.

For these TCRs, the target antigens are not known. cDNA libraries of TCR beta carried unique molecular identifiers. Each CDR3 protein gets one entry after TCRdb re-called the PCR reads with MiXCR. Among 600,000 to 750,000 distinct CDR3 sequences, 59% were seen once, and the ten largest hold about 11%. Sequencing used blood. The origin of the receptors is a girl aged 2-10 years with multiple sclerosis.

J is TRBJ2-7 and V is TRBV5-1; D might be TRBD2 (5 bases). The tail of the sequence fits TRBJ2-5 better, so the J call may be wrong. There are 13 residues in the CDR3. Germline V lookup: CDR1 SGHRS, CDR2 YFSETQ. The CDR3 is CASSLAEEGTQYF. DNA of the CDR3: TGCGCCAGCAGCTTGGCTGAAGAGGGGACCCAGTACTTC.

This clonotype was observed a single time. The chain employs TRBV29-1 and TRBJ2-2, with D perhaps TRBD1 (8 bases). V lost 6 bases and J 13 bases, leaving 18 bases between the germline ends. The germline CDR1 and CDR2 sequences are SQVTM and ANQGSEA. The CDR3 is 12 residues long. CDR3 sequence reads: CSVTDRGGWLFF. CDR3 bases: TGCAGCGTAACTGACAGGGGAGGGTGGCTGTTTTTT.

The sample holds a few counts of this clonotype. The gene calls are TRBV2 and TRBJ2-1; 11 positions match TRBD2. CDR3 length: 14 residues. The germline V gene encodes CDR1 SNHLY and CDR2 FYNNEI. With 4 bases clipped from V and 8 bases from J, the junction kept 4 bases outside the gene matches. CDR3 sequence (DNA): TGTGCCAGCAGTGTAACTAGCGGGAGCTATGAGCAGTTCTTC. Encoded protein: CASSVTSGSYEQFF.

The CDR3 region is CASSPTANAYNEQFF. The DNA of the CDR3 is TGTGCCAGCAGCCCGACGGCTAACGCCTACAATGAGCAGTTCTTC. This chain links TRBV7-2 with TRBJ2-1, with D unresolved. V was clipped by 5 bases and J by 2 bases, with 13 bases between them. Germline V gene lookup returns CDR1 SGHTA and CDR2 FQGNSA. The CDR3 has 15 amino acids.

This chain joins TRBV6-2 or TRBV6-3 and TRBJ2-7; TRBD2 might be the D (5 bases). Trimming pared 2 bases from V and 3 bases from J, leaving 5 bases between. Germline values: CDR1 MNHEY, CDR2 SVGEGT. CDR3 length: 12 amino acids. CDR3 bases: TGTGCCAGCAGTTACGCGGGCTACGAGCAGTACTTC. It specifies CASSYAGYEQYF.

A few counts support this clonotype. This rearrangement joins TRBV20-1 to TRBJ1-1; D uncertain. From germline, CDR1 is DFQATT and CDR2 SNEGSKA (reference sequence). V was clipped by 2 bases and J by 6 bases, with 16 bases between them. This CDR3 spans 14 amino acids. CDR3: CSARIPRSMAEAFF. CDR3 coding DNA: TGCAGTGCTAGAATCCCCCGGTCGATGGCTGAAGCTTTCTTT.

The CDR3 spells CASSLVLAGGWSYNEQFF. DNA of the CDR3: TGCGCCAGCAGCTTGGTCCTAGCGGGAGGTTGGTCCTACAATGAGCAGTTCTTC. V usage is TRBV5-1 and J usage is TRBJ2-1; TRBD2 aligns across 11 bases. With 0 bases clipped from V and 1 base from J, the junction kept 6 bases outside the gene matches. Germline CDR1 SGHRS, CDR2 YFSETQ. This CDR3 has 18 amino acids.

The V gene is TRBV4-1, the J gene TRBJ1-4, with D unclear. The CDR3 contains 12 residues. Germline lookup yields CDR1 MGHRA and CDR2 YSYEKL. V lost 0 bases and J lost 8, with 4 bases in between. The CDR3 nucleotides read TGCGCCAGCAGCCAAGAAGACGAAAAACTGTTTTTT. As protein: CASSQEDEKLFF.

This chain connects TRBV12-3 or TRBV12-4 to TRBJ2-3; D is unclear. This CDR3 is 14 amino acids long. The germline V and J ends were trimmed by 3 bases and 4 bases, with 11 bases remaining between them. CDR3 bases: TGTGCCAGCAGTTTTGCGAGGAGTCCAGATACGCAGTATTTT. Its translation is CASSFARSPDTQYF.

The chain couples TRBV7-6 to TRBJ2-7; 8 bases align to TRBD2. CDR1 is SGHVS and CDR2 is FNYEAQ in the germline V gene. CDR3 length equals 14 residues. The V and J ends lost 5 bases and 3 bases, in that order; junction bases with no gene match: 6. The CDR3 sequence: CASSPGGVIYEQYF. CDR3 in DNA: TGTGCCAGCAGCCCGGGGGGGGTAATCTACGAGCAGTACTTC.

This sequence joins TRBV12-3 or TRBV12-4 and TRBJ2-3, with D possibly matching TRBD2 (6 bases). CDR3 size: 15 residues. V was trimmed by 5 bases and J by 2 bases, leaving 14 bases between them. The CDR3 DNA reads TGTGCCAGCAGTCCCCGGGAGACACTCACAGATACGCAGTATTTT. This translates into CASSPRETLTDTQYF.

The chain is built from TRBV9 and TRBJ2-6, with D unresolved. CDR1 and CDR2 from the germline V gene are SGDLS and YYNGEE. V gave up 3 bases and J gave up 0 bases, with 10 bases separating them. The CDR3 is 16 residues long. CDR3 nucleotides: TGTGCCAGCAGCGCGTCCCACTACTCTGGGGCCAACGTCCTGACTTTC. This gives the protein CASSASHYSGANVLTF.

J is TRBJ2-5 and V is TRBV27, with D possibly being TRBD1 or TRBD2 (5 bases each). The end of the DNA is better explained by TRBJ2-7, so the J call may be wrong. Germline CDR1 MNHEY, CDR2 SMNVEV (reference sequence). This CDR3 comprises 13 residues. CDR3 loop: CASSFNGGYEQYF. CDR3 DNA sequence: TGTGCCAGCAGTTTTAATGGGGGCTACGAGCAGTACTTC.

This chain uses TRBV20-1 with TRBJ2-1; TRBD2 might be the D (5 bases). Germline loops: CDR1 DFQATT, CDR2 SNEGSKA (reference sequence). V was trimmed by 3 bases and J by 2 bases, leaving 11 bases between them. The CDR3 is made up of 14 amino acids. CDR3 bases: TGCAGTGCTAGTGCGGGTGGCACCTACAATGAGCAGTTCTTC. It translates to CSASAGGTYNEQFF.